Shown below are 3 T cell receptor beta chains from a single sample sequenced in a study of CD8+CD57+ T cells in acquired aplastic anemia. Genomic DNA was employed as the template in profiling TCR beta VDJ and CDR3. TCRdb reprocessed the reads via MiXCR and lists one record per CDR3 protein. The profile covers some 170,000 distinct CDR3 sequences, with 35% to 55% appearing a single time and 1.1% taken by the ten largest. Sequencing was performed on sorted CD4+, CD8+, or CD8+CD57+ T cells (not recorded which) from PBMCs. The receptors stem from a human donor in good health.

The table lists this clonotype with many counts. The CDR3 nucleotides read TGTGCCAGCAGCTGGGACACACTAGGGACTGAAGCTTTCTTT. Translated: CASSWDTLGTEAFF. This chain uses TRBV5-8 with TRBJ1-1; tentatively, D is TRBD1 (6 bases). The CDR3 loop spans 14 amino acids. Germline V lookup: CDR1 SGHTS, CDR2 YDEGEE. The germline V and J ends were trimmed by 3 bases and 5 bases, with 14 bases remaining between them.

In this sample, this clonotype turned up a few times. V and J are TRBV6-1 and TRBJ2-5; the D gene could be TRBD1 or TRBD2 (6 bases each). This CDR3 spans 14 amino acids. Germline V gives CDR1 MNHNS, CDR2 SASEGT. V was trimmed by 5 bases and J by 5 bases, leaving 15 bases between them. The CDR3 region is CASSPRGAGETQYF. The CDR3 DNA sequence: TGTGCCAGCAGTCCGAGGGGGGCAGGGGAGACCCAGTACTTC.

V is TRBV11-3 and J is TRBJ2-1; D perhaps matches TRBD2 (5 bases). V was trimmed by 4 bases and J by 5 bases, leaving 12 bases between them. CDR3 length: 14 residues. From germline, CDR1 is SGHNT and CDR2 YENEEA. The DNA for the CDR3 is TGTGCCAGCAGCTCGCGGGTAACACACAATGAGCAGTTCTTC. This gives the protein CASSSRVTHNEQFF.